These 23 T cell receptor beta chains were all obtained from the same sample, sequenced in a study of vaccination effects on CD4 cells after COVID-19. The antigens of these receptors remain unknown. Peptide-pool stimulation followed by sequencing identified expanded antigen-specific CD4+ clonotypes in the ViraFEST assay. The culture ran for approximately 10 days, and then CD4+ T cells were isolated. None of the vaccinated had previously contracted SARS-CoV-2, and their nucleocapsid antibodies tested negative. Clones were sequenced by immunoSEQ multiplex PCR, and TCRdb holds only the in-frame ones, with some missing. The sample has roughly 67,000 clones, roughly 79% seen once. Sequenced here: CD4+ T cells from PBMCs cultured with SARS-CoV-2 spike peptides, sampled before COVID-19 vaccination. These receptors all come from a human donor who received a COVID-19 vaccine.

CDR3 protein: CATSDTGGRNEAFF. CDR3 coding DNA: TGTGCCACCAGTGATACAGGGGGCAGGAATGAAGCTTTCTTT. The V call is TRBV24-1, the J call TRBJ1-1, with 9 bases that match TRBD1. V shed 3 bases, J shed 7 bases, and the junction held 5 bases outside the gene matches. The V gene's germline CDR1 is KGHDR and CDR2 SFDVKD. The CDR3 is made up of 14 amino acids.

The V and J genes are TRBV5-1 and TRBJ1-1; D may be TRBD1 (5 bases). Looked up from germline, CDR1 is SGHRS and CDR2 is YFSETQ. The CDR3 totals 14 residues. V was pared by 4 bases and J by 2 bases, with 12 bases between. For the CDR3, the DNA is TGCGCCAGCAGCCCGGGGGAGGTTAACACTGAAGCTTTCTTT. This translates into CASSPGEVNTEAFF.

The CDR3 loop is CASSVSTDTQYF. The CDR3 DNA sequence: TGCGCCAGCAGTGTTAGCACAGATACGCAGTATTTT. The V call is TRBV10-1, the J call TRBJ2-3; D is undetermined. The length of the CDR3 is 12 residues. V lost 4 bases to trimming and J lost 0 bases, with 2 bases between them. CDR1 and CDR2 from the germline V gene are WNHNN and SYGVQD (reference sequence).

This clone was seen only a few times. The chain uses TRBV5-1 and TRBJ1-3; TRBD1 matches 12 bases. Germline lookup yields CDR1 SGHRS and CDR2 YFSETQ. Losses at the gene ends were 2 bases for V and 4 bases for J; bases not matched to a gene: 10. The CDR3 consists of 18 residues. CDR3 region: CASSFVPGQGAPGNTIYF. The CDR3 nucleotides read TGCGCCAGCAGCTTCGTCCCGGGACAGGGGGCGCCAGGAAACACCATATATTTT.

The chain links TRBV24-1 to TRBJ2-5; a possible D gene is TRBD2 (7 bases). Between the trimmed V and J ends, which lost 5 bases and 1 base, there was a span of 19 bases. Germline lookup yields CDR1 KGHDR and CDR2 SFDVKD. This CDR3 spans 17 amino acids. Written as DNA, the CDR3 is TGTGCCACCAGTGCCGGAGTAGGGGGGGGCGTCCAAGAGACCCAGTACTTC. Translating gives CATSAGVGGGVQETQYF.

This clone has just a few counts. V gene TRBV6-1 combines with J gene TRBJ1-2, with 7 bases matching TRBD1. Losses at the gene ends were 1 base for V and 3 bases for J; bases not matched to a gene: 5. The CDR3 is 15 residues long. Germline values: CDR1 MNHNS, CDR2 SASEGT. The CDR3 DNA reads TGTGCCAGCAGTGAAGGCAGGGGGTTGGACTATGGCTACACCTTC. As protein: CASSEGRGLDYGYTF.

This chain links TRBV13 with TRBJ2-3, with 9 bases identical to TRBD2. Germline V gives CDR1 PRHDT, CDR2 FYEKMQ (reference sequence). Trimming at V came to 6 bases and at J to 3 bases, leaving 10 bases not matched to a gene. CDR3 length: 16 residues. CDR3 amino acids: CASRRNGGGGTDTQYF. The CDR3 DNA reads TGTGCCAGCAGACGCAACGGCGGGGGGGGGACAGATACGCAGTATTTT.

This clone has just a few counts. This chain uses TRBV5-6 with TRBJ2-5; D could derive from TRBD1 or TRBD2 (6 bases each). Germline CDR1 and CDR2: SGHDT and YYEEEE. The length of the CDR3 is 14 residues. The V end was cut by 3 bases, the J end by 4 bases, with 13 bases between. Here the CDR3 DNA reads TGTGCCAGCAGCTCGACACAGGGAGGAGAGACCCAGTACTTC. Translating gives CASSSTQGGETQYF.

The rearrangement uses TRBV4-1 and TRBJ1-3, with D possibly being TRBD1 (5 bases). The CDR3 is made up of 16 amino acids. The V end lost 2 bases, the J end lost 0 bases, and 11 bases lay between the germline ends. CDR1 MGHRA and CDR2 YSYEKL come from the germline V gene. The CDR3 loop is CASSQKLGDSGNTIYF. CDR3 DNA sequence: TGCGCCAGCAGCCAAAAGTTGGGGGACTCTGGAAACACCATATATTTT.

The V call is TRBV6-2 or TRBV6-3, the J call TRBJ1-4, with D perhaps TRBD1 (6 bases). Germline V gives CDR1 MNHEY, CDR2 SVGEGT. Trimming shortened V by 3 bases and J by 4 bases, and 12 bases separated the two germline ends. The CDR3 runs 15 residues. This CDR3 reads CASSYQGTDNEKLFF. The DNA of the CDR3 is TGTGCCAGCAGTTATCAGGGGACGGATAATGAAAAACTGTTTTTT.

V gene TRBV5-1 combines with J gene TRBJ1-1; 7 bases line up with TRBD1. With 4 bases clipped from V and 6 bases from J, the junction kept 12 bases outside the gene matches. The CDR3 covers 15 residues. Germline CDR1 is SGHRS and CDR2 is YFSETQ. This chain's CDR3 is CASSPGEGARAEAFF. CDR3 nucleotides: TGCGCCAGCAGCCCGGGAGAGGGGGCCCGTGCTGAAGCTTTCTTT. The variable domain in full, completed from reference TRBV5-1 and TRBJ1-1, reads KAGVTQTPRYLIKTRGQQVTLSCSPISGHRSVSWYQQTPGQGLQFLFEYFSETQRNKGNFPGRFSGRQFSNSRSEMNVSTLELGDSALYLCASSPGEGARAEAFFGQGTRLTVV.

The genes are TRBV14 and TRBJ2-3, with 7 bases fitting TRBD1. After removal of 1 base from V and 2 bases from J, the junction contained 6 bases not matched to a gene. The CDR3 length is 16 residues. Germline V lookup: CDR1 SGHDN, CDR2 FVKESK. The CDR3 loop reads CASSQGKGATTDTQYF. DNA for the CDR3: TGTGCCAGCAGCCAAGGGAAGGGGGCGACCACAGATACGCAGTATTTT.

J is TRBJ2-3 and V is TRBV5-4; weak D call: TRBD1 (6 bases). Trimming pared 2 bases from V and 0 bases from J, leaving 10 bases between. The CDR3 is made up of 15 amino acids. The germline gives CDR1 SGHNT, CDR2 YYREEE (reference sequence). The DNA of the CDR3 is TGTGCCAGCAGCTTATCAGGGGTTAGCACAGATACGCAGTATTTT. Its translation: CASSLSGVSTDTQYF.

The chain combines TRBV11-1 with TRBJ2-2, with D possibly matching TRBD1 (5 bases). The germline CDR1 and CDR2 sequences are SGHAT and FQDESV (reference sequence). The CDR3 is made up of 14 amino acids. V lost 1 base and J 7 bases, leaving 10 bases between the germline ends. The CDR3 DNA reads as TGTGCCAGCAGCTTAGGACAGTACGGCGGGGAGCTGTTTTTT. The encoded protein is CASSLGQYGGELFF.

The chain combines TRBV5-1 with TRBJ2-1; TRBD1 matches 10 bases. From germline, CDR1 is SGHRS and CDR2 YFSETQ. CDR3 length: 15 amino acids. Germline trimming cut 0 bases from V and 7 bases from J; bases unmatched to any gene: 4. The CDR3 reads CASSLERTGGNEQFF. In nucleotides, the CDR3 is TGCGCCAGCAGCTTGGAAAGGACAGGGGGGAATGAGCAGTTCTTC.

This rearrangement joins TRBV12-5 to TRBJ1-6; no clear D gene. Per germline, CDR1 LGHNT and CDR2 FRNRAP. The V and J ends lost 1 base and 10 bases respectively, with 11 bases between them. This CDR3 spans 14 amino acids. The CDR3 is CASGLGASGSPLHF. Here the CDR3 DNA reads TGTGCTAGTGGTTTGGGAGCTAGTGGGTCACCCCTCCACTTT.

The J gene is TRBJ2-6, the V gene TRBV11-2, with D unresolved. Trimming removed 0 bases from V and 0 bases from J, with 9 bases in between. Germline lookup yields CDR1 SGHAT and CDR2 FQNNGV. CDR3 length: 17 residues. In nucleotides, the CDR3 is TGTGCCAGCAGCTTAGATCCGACGGACTCTGGGGCCAACGTCCTGACTTTC. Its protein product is CASSLDPTDSGANVLTF.

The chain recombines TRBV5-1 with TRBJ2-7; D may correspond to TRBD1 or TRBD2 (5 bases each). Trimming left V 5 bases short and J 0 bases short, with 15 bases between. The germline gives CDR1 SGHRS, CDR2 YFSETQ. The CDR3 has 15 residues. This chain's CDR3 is CASSPGTTSSYEQYV. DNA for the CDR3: TGCGCCAGCAGTCCCGGGACGACGAGCTCCTACGAGCAGTACGTC.

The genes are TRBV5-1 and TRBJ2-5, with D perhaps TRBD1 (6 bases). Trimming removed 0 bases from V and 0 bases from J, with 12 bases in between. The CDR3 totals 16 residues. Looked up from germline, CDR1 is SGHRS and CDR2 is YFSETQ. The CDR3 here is CASSLGTGQYQETQYF. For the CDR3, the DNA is TGCGCCAGCAGCTTGGGAACAGGGCAGTACCAAGAGACCCAGTACTTC. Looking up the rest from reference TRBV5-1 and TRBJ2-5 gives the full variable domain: KAGVTQTPRYLIKTRGQQVTLSCSPISGHRSVSWYQQTPGQGLQFLFEYFSETQRNKGNFPGRFSGRQFSNSRSEMNVSTLELGDSALYLCASSLGTGQYQETQYFGPGTRLLVL.

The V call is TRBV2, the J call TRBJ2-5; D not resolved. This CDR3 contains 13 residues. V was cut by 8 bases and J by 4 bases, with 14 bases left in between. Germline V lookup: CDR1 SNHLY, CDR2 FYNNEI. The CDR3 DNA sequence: TGTGCCAGCGTGCGAGCGAGGATAGAGACCCAGTACTTC. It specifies CASVRARIETQYF.

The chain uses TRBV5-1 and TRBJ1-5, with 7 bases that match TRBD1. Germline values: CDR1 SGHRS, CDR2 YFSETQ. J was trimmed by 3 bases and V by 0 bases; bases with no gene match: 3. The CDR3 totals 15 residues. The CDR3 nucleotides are TGCGCCAGCAGCTTGGAGGGGGCCAACAATCAGCCCCAGCATTTT. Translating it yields CASSLEGANNQPQHF.

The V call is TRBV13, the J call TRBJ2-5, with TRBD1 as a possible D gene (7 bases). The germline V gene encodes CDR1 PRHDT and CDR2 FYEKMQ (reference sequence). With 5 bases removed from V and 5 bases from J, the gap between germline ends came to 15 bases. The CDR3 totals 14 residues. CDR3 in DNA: TGTGCCAGCAGCCCTAGGACAGGAGGGGAGACCCAGTACTTC. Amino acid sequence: CASSPRTGGETQYF.

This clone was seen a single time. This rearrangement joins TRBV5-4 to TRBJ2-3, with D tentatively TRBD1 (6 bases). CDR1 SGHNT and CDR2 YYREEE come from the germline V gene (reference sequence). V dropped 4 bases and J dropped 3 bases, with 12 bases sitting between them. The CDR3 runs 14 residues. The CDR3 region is CASSDSGQTDTQYF. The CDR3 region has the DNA TGTGCCAGCAGCGATTCTGGACAGACAGATACGCAGTATTTT.